These 14 T cell receptor beta chains were sequenced from one sample in a study of blood T cells in healthy people across ages. Primers used in a second PCR of about 6 to 12 cycles were a sample-barcoded 5' primer and a J-beta primer mix. TCRdb redid the calling of the 5' RACE reads with MiXCR, one entry per CDR3 protein. The data contain some 890,000 distinct CDR3 sequences, about 28% of them singletons. This same sample was also part of a study on T cells of mothers and their children.

The sequenced material came from blood. These receptors came from a woman between 40 and 55 years old in good health.

This clonotype was counted ten times or more. J is TRBJ2-7 and V is TRBV28; no clear D gene. The CDR3 runs to 13 residues. V was pared by 10 bases and J by 0 bases, with 13 bases between. The germline V gene encodes CDR1 MDHEN and CDR2 SYDVKM. CDR3: CATQSGASYEQYF. Here the CDR3 DNA reads TGTGCCACCCAGTCAGGAGCCTCCTACGAGCAGTACTTC.

This clonotype has just a few counts. CDR3 bases: TGTGCCAGCAGCCAAATGACAGGGAGGGCCGGGGAGCTGTTTTTT. Protein: CASSQMTGRAGELFF. The chain couples TRBV7-2 to TRBJ2-2; perhaps D is TRBD1 or TRBD2 (7 bases each). The CDR3 extends over 15 amino acids. V lost 5 bases and J lost 6, with 16 bases in between. Germline values: CDR1 SGHTA, CDR2 FQGNSA.

This clonotype was recorded at least ten times. V is TRBV20-1 and J is TRBJ2-7; D may be TRBD2 (5 bases). The V and J ends lost 6 bases and 3 bases respectively, with 12 bases between them. Per germline, CDR1 DFQATT and CDR2 SNEGSKA (reference sequence). The CDR3 totals 12 residues. This CDR3 reads CSAPFRGYEQYF. CDR3 sequence (DNA): TGCAGTGCCCCTTTCCGGGGCTACGAGCAGTACTTC.

This clonotype appeared a few times. V and J are TRBV24-1 and TRBJ2-1; D gene ambiguous. This CDR3 region has 14 residues. The germline V gene has CDR1 KGHDR and CDR2 SFDVKD. V lost 3 bases and J lost 3, with 8 bases in between. This CDR3 is CATSDPPDYNEQFF. In DNA form, the CDR3 reads TGTGCCACCAGTGATCCTCCAGACTACAATGAGCAGTTCTTC.

The table lists this clonotype with many counts. The J gene is TRBJ2-5, the V gene TRBV19, with 10 nucleotides matching TRBD2. Germline CDR1 is LNHDA and CDR2 is SQIVND (reference sequence). The CDR3 totals 15 residues. V gave up 4 bases and J gave up 11 bases; unmatched junction bases: 13. The DNA for the CDR3 is TGTGCCAGTAGTACGGCTAGCGGGGGCCATTTGGAGCAGTACTTC. Translated: CASSTASGGHLEQYF.

This chain joins TRBV28 and TRBJ1-1, with 9 positions matching TRBD1. V dropped 5 bases and J dropped 4; count of bases not matched to a gene: 8. CDR3 length: 15 amino acids. CDR1 is MDHEN, CDR2 SYDVKM, per germline. CDR3 sequence: CASSPEQGARTEAFF. CDR3 DNA: TGTGCCAGCAGTCCCGAACAGGGGGCGCGCACTGAAGCTTTCTTT.

Concerning this clonotype itself: A much more abundant neighbour one base away suggests this may be a read error. The DNA is omitted, as the CDR3 cannot be located on it reliably, and the CDR3 follows TCRdb's listing. The rearrangement uses TRBV7-2 and TRBJ2-4; the table names TRBD2, a call not compared with the DNA. Germline V lookup: CDR1 SGHTA, CDR2 FQGNSA. The CDR3 is 15 amino acids long, termini counted. CDR3 amino acids: CASSPGVAGGNIQDF.

This chain connects TRBV9 to TRBJ2-1; D may correspond to TRBD1 or TRBD2 (6 bases each). Germline V gene lookup returns CDR1 SGDLS and CDR2 YYNGEE. V was shortened by 0 bases and J by 1 base, with 11 bases between the two germline ends. The CDR3 loop spans 16 amino acids. In DNA form, the CDR3 reads TGTGCCAGCAGCGTAGATAAGGGGGGATCCTACAATGAGCAGTTCTTC. As protein: CASSVDKGGSYNEQFF.

On this clonotype: A read error may produce the germline difference seen at one junction end. J is TRBJ1-2 and V is TRBV4-2; 10 nucleotides match TRBD1. CDR3 length equals 15 residues. Looked up from germline, CDR1 is LGHNA and CDR2 is YNFKEQ. The CDR3 nucleotides are TGTGCCAGCAGCCGAGAAGGGACAGGGGTTGGTGGCTGCACCTTC. This codes for CASSREGTGVGGCTF.

The CDR3 is CASSLAMITVMNTEAFF. CDR3 sequence (DNA): TGTGCCAGCAGCTTAGCAATGATAACAGTCATGAACACTGAAGCTTTCTTT. The genes are TRBV11-2 and TRBJ1-1, with D hard to call. Per the germline V gene, CDR1 is SGHAT and CDR2 is FQNNGV. The germline V and J ends were trimmed by 1 base and 0 bases, with 15 bases remaining between them. This CDR3 region has 17 residues. Together with reference TRBV11-2 and TRBJ1-1, the CDR3 gives the full variable domain: EAGVAQSPRYKIIEKRQSVAFWCNPISGHATLYWYQQILGQGPKLLIQFQNNGVVDDSQLPKDRFSAERLKGVDSTLKIQPAKLEDSAVYLCASSLAMITVMNTEAFFGQGTRLTVV.

In this sample, this clonotype turned up a few times. The rearrangement uses TRBV7-2 and TRBJ2-1; D is undetermined. Germline CDR1 SGHTA, CDR2 FQGNSA. Trimming took 7 bases from V and 3 from J, leaving 10 bases between them. The CDR3 has 13 residues. The CDR3: CASNDGNYNEQFF. In DNA, the CDR3 is TGTGCCAGCAATGACGGAAACTACAATGAGCAGTTCTTC.

This clonotype was counted many times. V and J are TRBV9 and TRBJ2-5; D tentatively fits TRBD1 or TRBD2 (6 bases each). V gave up 4 bases and J gave up 5 bases, with 18 bases separating them. CDR1 and CDR2 from the germline V gene are SGDLS and YYNGEE. This CDR3 is built from 15 residues. The chain's CDR3 is CASSPLGGGLETQYF. The CDR3, as DNA: TGTGCCAGCAGCCCTTTGGGTGGGGGGCTGGAGACCCAGTACTTC.

Remarks on this clonotype: The junction and the germline gene differ at one end; a read error may be behind it. This chain uses TRBV5-1 with TRBJ2-1; possible D gene TRBD1, 8 bases. Germline values: CDR1 SGHRS, CDR2 YFSETQ. This CDR3 is built from 16 residues. CDR3 DNA: TGCGCCAGCAGCTTGGGGTACAGGGGGGGGATCGCTGAGCTGTTCTTC. The encoded protein is CASSLGYRGGIAELFF.

The chain uses TRBV7-2 and TRBJ2-5, with TRBD1 matching 11 bases. Germline CDR1 and CDR2: SGHTA and FQGNSA. The CDR3 runs to 17 residues. The J segment lost 3 bases and the V segment lost 2 bases, leaving 8 bases of the junction unmatched. The CDR3 coding sequence is TGTGCCAGCAGCTTACGTATGCCGGGACAGGGGGAAGAGACCCAGTACTTC. Protein sequence: CASSLRMPGQGEETQYF.